This is a list of T cell receptor beta chains from one sample in a study of graft-versus-host responses after intestinal transplantation. No antigen has been assigned to these receptors. Data came from immunoSEQ multiplex PCR; TCRdb stores just in-frame clones and leaves some out. The table includes approximately 76,000 clones, nearly 85% detected once. Sequenced material: unstimulated CD4+ T cells sorted from spleen or lymph node cells, taken before transplant. The source of these receptors is a human donor who was the organ donor for an intestinal transplant. Both conserved end residues are part of each CDR3. D genes are given only for firm matches. Expanded clones are given a class, and other clones once, few, many or no size at all.

size	V	D	J	DNA	CDR3
NA	TRBV5-1	TRBD2	TRBJ2-1	TGCGCCAGCAGCCCGGGGGGTGCGGTTCATGAGCAGTTCTTC	CASSPGGAVHEQFF
NA	TRBV30	NA	TRBJ1-5	TGTGCCTGGAGTCTAGGAAGCAATCAGCCCCAGCATTTT	CAWSLGSNQPQHF
NA	TRBV28	NA	TRBJ2-3	TGTGCCAGCACCTTTGGCGGGGGCCGAGGCGGTACGCAGTATTTT	CASTFGGGRGGTQYF
NA	TRBV2	NA	TRBJ1-4	TGTGCCAGCAGTACTTCTGACAGAAAACTGTTTTTT	CASSTSDRKLFF
NA	TRBV7-6	TRBD2	TRBJ2-1	TGTGCCAGCAGCCCGGGACTAGCGGGGGGGCCGATGACTGAGCAGTTCTTC	CASSPGLAGGPMTEQFF
few	TRBV21-1	NA	TRBJ1-2	TGTGCCAGCAGGAAGGACAGGGGAGGCTGCTATGGCTACACCTTC	CASRKDRGGCYGYTF
few	TRBV7-7	NA	TRBJ2-3	TGTGCTAGCAGCTTAGTCCCTGAGGATACGCAGTATTTT	CASSLVPEDTQYF
few	TRBV7-8	TRBD1	TRBJ1-2	TGTGCCAGCAGCTTAACCCCGACAGGGGATGGCTACACCTTC	CASSLTPTGDGYTF
NA	TRBV6-5	NA	TRBJ2-3	TGTGCCAGCAGTTACCAGGGGTCAGATACGCAGTATTTT	CASSYQGSDTQYF
NA	TRBV30	NA	TRBJ2-5	TGTGCCTGGAGTCCCCAGGGTTTCGAGACCCAGTACTTC	CAWSPQGFETQYF
NA	TRBV30	TRBD2	TRBJ2-1	TGTGCCTGGAGTACGGGACTAGCGGGGCTCAATGAGCAGTTCTTC	CAWSTGLAGLNEQFF
NA	TRBV14	TRBD1	TRBJ2-3	TGTGCCAGCAGCCATTTCTCCAGGGGGCCAGATACGCAGTATTTT	CASSHFSRGPDTQYF
NA	TRBV18	TRBD1	TRBJ1-4	TGTGCCAGCTCGCCTACCGCCCAGGGGGGAACTAATGAAAAACTGTTTTTT	CASSPTAQGGTNEKLFF
NA	TRBV5-4	TRBD1	TRBJ1-2	TGTGCCAGCAGCAAGAATCAGGGGGCCGCGATTAACTATGGCTACACCTTC	CASSKNQGAAINYGYTF
NA	TRBV2	NA	TRBJ2-5	TGTGCCAGCAGTGAAAGAGGGGGAAAAGAGACCCAGTACTTC	CASSERGGKETQYF
NA	TRBV2	TRBD1	TRBJ2-2	TGTGCCAGCAGTGAAGAAGGGGGCCACACCGGGGAGCTGTTTTTT	CASSEEGGHTGELFF
NA	TRBV7-2	TRBD2	TRBJ2-2	TGTGCCAGCAGCTTAGACGGGGGGGCTAAAACCGGGGAGCTGTTTTTT	CASSLDGGAKTGELFF
NA	TRBV10-3	TRBD2	TRBJ2-2	TGTGCCATCAGGGGGACTAGCGGGGGAGCGAACACCGGGGAGCTGTTTTTT	CAIRGTSGGANTGELFF
NA	TRBV7-8	NA	TRBJ2-2	TGTGCCAGCAGCACCCGGCGGGGAGAGACCGGGGAGCTGTTTTTT	CASSTRRGETGELFF
NA	TRBV6-5	NA	TRBJ1-2	TGTGCCAGCGGCCCGGGAGGAGTCTATGGCTACACCTTC	CASGPGGVYGYTF
few	TRBV19	NA	TRBJ1-3	TGTGCCAGTAGTGCCTACCCCAGGACTGGAAACACCATATATTTT	CASSAYPRTGNTIYF
few	TRBV6-1	NA	TRBJ1-1	TGTGCCAGCAGTGACCCGGGCACTGAAGCTTTCTTT	CASSDPGTEAFF
NA	TRBV15	NA	TRBJ1-5	TGTGCCACCAGCAGAGACCCCGGGGGAGGAGGATATCAGCCCCAGCATTTT	CATSRDPGGGGYQPQHF
NA	TRBV29-1	NA	TRBJ2-5	TGCAGCGTTGTGGAAACCGGGGAGACCCAGTACTTC	CSVVETGETQYF